The present entry profiles one TCR beta chain with its context. Its specific antigen is unknown. No per-base quality is available; no much larger clone lies one base away. This sample was taken from a study of blood T cell repertoires in COVID-19 (dated by TCRdb to about 2020). Regarding the research as a whole: Samples from collaborators originated in the United States, Italy and Spain and spanned both the acute and convalescent phases of COVID-19. The sample metadata nearly always contained a de-identified subject ID, COVID-19 status, age in years and sex. A freely available public database, intended as a resource for researchers studying the immune response to SARS-CoV-2, is where the repertoires were released. HLA class I and class II types, where available, came from metadata supplied by the sample provider rather than from assay-based typing. The prospective study material was composed of cDNA or gDNA derived from T cells, B-cell-depleted T cells, or PBMCs. Deeply sampled blood TCRbeta repertoires from subjects exposed to, actively infected with, or recovered from COVID-19 were included in the dataset. The samples were drawn from two sources: the first 160 participants of the ongoing ImmuneRACE study, and over 950 subjects contributed by 6 global collaborators. Study-wide findings and limitations: The amount of clinical and demographic metadata varied by source and participant and was provided uncurated.

After removal of 0 bases from V and 4 bases from J, the junction retains 9 bases not matched to a gene. Inclusive of the bounding cysteine and phenylalanine, the CDR3 is 17 residues long. This entry keeps only the CDR3 DNA: 51 bases, framed from base 1. The germline V gene encodes CDR1 PRHDT and CDR2 FYEKMQ (reference sequence). TCRbeta CDR3 regions were amplified from genomic DNA using the immunoSEQ Assay, a bias-controlled multiplex PCR. The original methods were these. Nucleated cell counts per sample were estimated from amplification of reference gene primers within the assay. Sequence reads were collapsed and filtered to measure the absolute abundance of every unique TCRbeta CDR3 rearrangement. For each sample, productive Simpson clonality was calculated as the square root of Simpson's diversity index across productive rearrangements. The table was pulled from immuneACCESS by TCRdb, which kept in-frame rearrangements only. Such tables lose some clones; where checked, under half of the loss comes from unresolved V genes, and the rest has no known cause. The V and J calls and clone size are taken from that table; D and trimming were inferred from the DNA. The sample contains about 270,000 clones, about nine tenths of them found a single time. Jointly, the top ten make up around 10% of the sample.

A second Seattle source provided samples from volunteer blood donors who had recovered from COVID-19. Whole blood was collected in K2EDTA tubes by collaborating institutions according to the institutions' own protocols. Collaborator samples were shipped for TCRbeta analysis as frozen whole blood, isolated PBMCs, or DNA extracted from either sample type. The material sequenced was peripheral blood. The receptor comes from a man between 35 and 55 years old who had recovered from COVID-19. Recombination linked TRBV13 to TRBJ2-3; TRBD2 fits 8 bases in the junction. The CDR3 region: CASSLGDSGRQADTQYF. DNA sequence: TGTGCCAGCAGCTTAGGAGACAGCGGGAGACAGGCAGATACGCAGTATTTT.